The present T cell receptor beta chain was sequenced within a study of blood T cell repertoires in COVID-19. Turning to the study itself: Sample material is recorded as cDNA or gDNA derived from T cells, B-cell-depleted T cells, or PBMCs.

Repertoires were generated with immunoSEQ multiplex PCR, while TCRdb's copy carries only in-frame clones and drops some. The sample yields under 300,000 clones, about 82% seen once. CDR3 length: 15 residues. The germline V gene has CDR1 ENHRY and CDR2 SYGVKD. Between the trimmed V and J ends, which lost 5 bases and 0 bases, there was a span of 14 bases. The chain couples TRBV10-3 to TRBJ2-7; TRBD2 might be the D (6 bases). The clonotype comes from an older man with acute or convalescent COVID-19. The sample taken for sequencing was peripheral blood. The CDR3 sequence: CAISIQRASSYEQYF. DNA of the CDR3: TGTGCCATCAGTATACAGCGGGCTAGCTCCTACGAGCAGTACTTC.